The 24 T cell receptor beta chains listed next were all sequenced from one sample in a study of beta chain features in type 1 diabetes. The investigators reverse transcribed all of the isolated RNA, so they sequenced expressed TCRB transcripts. Generated by immunoSEQ multiplex PCR, the TCRdb table keeps only in-frame clones and is missing some. The sample includes under 500,000 clones, over 25% of them seen just once. The sequenced material came from naive CD4+ T cells from blood. The receptors were gathered from a man aged 18-30 years in good health.

The chain links TRBV30 to TRBJ2-7; 7 nucleotides agree with TRBD1. CDR3 length: 13 amino acids. V was clipped by 5 bases and J by 4 bases; unmatched bases: 8. Germline V gene data show CDR1 as GTSNPN and CDR2 as SVGIG (reference sequence). DNA for the CDR3: TGTGCCTGGTCCCAGGGACAGCTTTACGAGCAGTACTTC. Amino acids: CAWSQGQLYEQYF.

The chain is built from TRBV15 and TRBJ1-1; a possible D gene is TRBD1 (5 bases). There are 14 residues in the CDR3. The V gene's germline CDR1 is LNHNV and CDR2 YYDKDF (reference sequence). V was cut by 3 bases and J by 5 bases, with 13 bases left in between. The CDR3 DNA reads TGTGCCACCAGCAGCCAGAGAGCAGGGACTGAAGCTTTCTTT. This gives the protein CATSSQRAGTEAFF. The full variable domain, completed using reference TRBV15 and TRBJ1-1, is DAMVIQNPRYQVTQFGKPVTLSCSQTLNHNVMYWYQQKSSQAPKLLFHYYDKDFNNEADTPDNFQSRRPNTSFCFLDIRSPGLGDTAMYLCATSSQRAGTEAFFGQGTRLTVV.

This clone was picked up a small number of times. CDR3 in DNA: TGTGCCAGCAGCACCCGGACTAGCAGGACAGATACGCAGTATTTT. Protein product: CASSTRTSRTDTQYF. The V call is TRBV5-4, the J call TRBJ2-3, with TRBD2 matching over 8 bases. The CDR3 runs to 15 residues. J lost 3 bases, V lost 4 bases, and 7 bases had no gene match. Germline values: CDR1 SGHNT, CDR2 YYREEE (reference sequence).

The genes are TRBV7-8 and TRBJ2-5; TRBD2 agrees at 11 bases. Trimming took 5 bases from V and 2 from J; bases not matched to a gene: 13. CDR1 and CDR2 (germline): SGHVS, FQNEAQ. The CDR3 totals 18 residues. The CDR3 is CASSPGVTGTSGQETQYF. CDR3 sequence (DNA): TGTGCCAGCAGCCCCGGCGTGACGGGGACTAGCGGACAAGAGACCCAGTACTTC.

V is TRBV4-1 and J is TRBJ2-5, with D hard to call. V gave up 1 base and J gave up 0 bases, with 9 bases separating them. This CDR3 is built from 15 residues. Germline loops: CDR1 MGHRA, CDR2 YSYEKL. CDR3 sequence reads: CASSQVYPNQETQYF. CDR3 DNA: TGCGCCAGCAGCCAAGTTTACCCGAACCAAGAGACCCAGTACTTC.

The chain links TRBV9 to TRBJ2-1; D is perhaps TRBD1 (6 bases). Per the germline V gene, CDR1 is SGDLS and CDR2 is YYNGEE. V shed 0 bases and J shed 3 bases, with 10 bases lying between them. The CDR3 totals 15 residues. For the CDR3, the DNA is TGTGCCAGCAGCGTAGAGGTGACAGGCTACAATGAGCAGTTCTTC. It codes for CASSVEVTGYNEQFF.

This chain connects TRBV30 to TRBJ2-3; no firm D call. The V end lost 0 bases, the J end lost 0 bases, and 7 bases lay between the germline ends. Germline CDR1 reads GTSNPN; CDR2 reads SVGIG (reference sequence). This CDR3 region has 14 residues. The CDR3 reads CAWSVLKSTDTQYF. The CDR3 DNA reads TGTGCCTGGAGTGTGCTTAAAAGCACAGATACGCAGTATTTT.

This chain uses TRBV5-1 with TRBJ2-3, with TRBD1 matching over 7 bases. V trimming: 0 bases; J trimming: 0 bases; junction bases outside the gene matches: 4. This CDR3 is 16 amino acids long. Germline V gene lookup returns CDR1 SGHRS and CDR2 YFSETQ. CDR3 DNA sequence: TGCGCCAGCAGCTTGGCGCCGGGACAGAGCACAGATACGCAGTATTTT. Encoded protein: CASSLAPGQSTDTQYF.

Of note for this clone: Other DNA sequences in the sample encode the same CDR3. This sequence joins TRBV7-9 and TRBJ2-3, with 7 bases identical to TRBD2. The germline CDR1 and CDR2 sequences are SEHNR and FQNEAQ (reference sequence). V lost 0 bases, J lost 3 bases, and 0 bases stayed unmatched. There are 14 residues in the CDR3. DNA of the CDR3: TGTGCCAGCAGCTTAGCGGGAGGGACAGATACGCAGTATTTT. It specifies CASSLAGGTDTQYF. The full variable domain, rest sourced from reference TRBV7-9 and TRBJ2-3, is DTGVSQNPRHKITKRGQNVTFRCDPISEHNRLYWYRQTLGQGPEFLTYFQNEAQLEKSRLLSDRFSAERPKGSFSTLEIQRTEQGDSAMYLCASSLAGGTDTQYFGPGTRLTVL.

The chain combines TRBV11-2 with TRBJ2-7; D possibly corresponds to TRBD1 (5 bases). V gave up 2 bases and J gave up 3 bases, with 11 bases separating them. The germline gives CDR1 SGHAT, CDR2 FQNNGV. The CDR3 loop spans 14 amino acids. The CDR3: CASSLRGGDYEQYF. As DNA, the CDR3 is TGTGCCAGCAGCTTAAGGGGCGGAGACTACGAGCAGTACTTC.

This clone has only a few counts. This chain joins TRBV7-9 and TRBJ2-3, with D unresolved. V lost 5 bases, J lost 5 bases, and 11 bases lay in between. The CDR3 loop spans 13 amino acids. CDR1 is SEHNR and CDR2 is FQNEAQ in the germline V gene (reference sequence). In DNA, the CDR3 is TGTGCCAGCAGCCCCTACAGAGGAGATACGCAGTATTTT. Its translation: CASSPYRGDTQYF.

This clone was recorded a few times. The chain joins TRBV20-1 to TRBJ2-3; a possible D gene is TRBD2 (6 bases). This CDR3 comprises 10 residues. CDR1 DFQATT and CDR2 SNEGSKA come from the germline V gene (reference sequence). The V and J ends lost 6 bases and 6 bases respectively, with 7 bases between them. The CDR3 sequence: CSAGRDTQYF. The CDR3 DNA follows: TGCAGTGCGGGGAGGGATACGCAGTATTTT.

This clone showed up just a few times. The chain uses TRBV7-4 and TRBJ2-5; D uncertain. This CDR3 has 12 residues. Trimming removed 6 bases at V and 7 bases at J, with 12 bases between. The germline CDR1 and CDR2 sequences are SGHVT and SQSDAQ. In nucleotides, the CDR3 is TGTGCCAGCAGTCACCAAGGCGGGACCCAGTACTTC. Translation: CASSHQGGTQYF.

The J gene is TRBJ2-1, the V gene TRBV9; maybe TRBD2 (5 bases). CDR1 is SGDLS and CDR2 is YYNGEE in the germline V gene. CDR3 length: 15 amino acids. The germline V and J ends were trimmed by 5 bases and 0 bases, with 12 bases remaining between them. This CDR3 reads CASRRGSSSYNEQFF. DNA of the CDR3: TGTGCCAGCAGGAGAGGGTCAAGCTCCTACAATGAGCAGTTCTTC.

This clone has a handful of counts. The rearrangement uses TRBV10-3 and TRBJ2-2; D unclear. CDR3 length equals 14 residues. CDR1 ENHRY and CDR2 SYGVKD come from the germline V gene. Trimming cost V 6 bases and J 0 bases, with 8 bases left between them. The DNA for the CDR3 is TGTGCCATCAGCCCGGAAGCGAACACCGGGGAGCTGTTTTTT. As protein: CAISPEANTGELFF.

The gene calls are TRBV10-3 and TRBJ2-5; TRBD2 might be the D (6 bases). This CDR3 has 14 residues. The germline V gene has CDR1 ENHRY and CDR2 SYGVKD. Trimming pared 10 bases from V and 1 base from J, leaving 16 bases between. CDR3 in DNA: TGTGCCACGGGGTCCGGGGGAGGCCAAGAGACCCAGTACTTC. Translating it yields CATGSGGGQETQYF.

A remark on this clone: Other DNA sequences in the same sample also yield this CDR3. The chain uses TRBV5-1 and TRBJ2-7; D is undetermined. Looked up from germline, CDR1 is SGHRS and CDR2 is YFSETQ. V gave up 0 bases and J gave up 3 bases, with 4 bases separating them. The CDR3 spans 12 residues. The DNA of the CDR3 is TGCGCCAGCAGCTTGGACTTCTACGAGCAGTACTTC. Its translation is CASSLDFYEQYF.

This chain connects TRBV15 to TRBJ2-5, with D possibly being TRBD1 (6 bases). The germline V gene has CDR1 LNHNV and CDR2 YYDKDF (reference sequence). The V end was cut by 0 bases, the J end by 4 bases, with 18 bases between. The CDR3 has 17 residues. CDR3 residues: CATSREGARLGGETQYF. CDR3 DNA sequence: TGTGCCACCAGCAGAGAGGGTGCAAGGCTAGGGGGAGAGACCCAGTACTTC.

The table lists this clone with a few counts. The chain links TRBV6-5 to TRBJ2-3; the D is unclear. The V gene lost 0 bases and the J gene lost 2 bases, with 12 bases spanning the gap. The CDR3 sequence is 16 residues long. CDR1 and CDR2 (germline): MNHEY, SVGAGI. The CDR3 DNA reads as TGTGCCAGCAGTTACTCTCGCAGCCAATACACAGATACGCAGTATTTT. It translates to CASSYSRSQYTDTQYF.

This chain connects TRBV6-6 to TRBJ2-5; D gene uncertain. CDR1 is MNHNY and CDR2 is SVGAGI in the germline V gene (reference sequence). The V end was cut by 1 base, the J end by 3 bases, with 6 bases between. The CDR3 spans 13 residues. This chain's CDR3 is CASSYYRKETQYF. The CDR3 DNA reads as TGTGCCAGCAGTTACTACAGAAAAGAGACCCAGTACTTC.

This clone turned up a few times. V usage is TRBV4-2 and J usage is TRBJ2-1, with D tentatively TRBD1 (5 bases). The CDR3 length is 15 residues. The V gene's germline CDR1 is LGHNA and CDR2 YNFKEQ. V dropped 1 base and J dropped 6 bases, with 13 bases sitting between them. This CDR3 reads CASSQATARVNEQFF. The CDR3 DNA follows: TGTGCCAGCAGCCAAGCGACAGCCAGGGTCAATGAGCAGTTCTTC.

In this sample, this clone turned up once. The junction differs from germline at one of its ends, possibly a read error. The V and J genes are TRBV4-2 and TRBJ1-2; 7 nucleotides line up with TRBD1. Germline CDR1 reads LGHNA; CDR2 reads YNFKEQ. This CDR3 contains 13 residues. The CDR3 reads CASSLGQAPGSAF. CDR3 bases: TGTGCCAGCAGCCTCGGACAGGCCCCAGGGAGCGCCTTC.

In the case of this clone: Within the sample, other DNA sequences also encode this same CDR3. The chain recombines TRBV29-1 with TRBJ1-5, with D tentatively TRBD1 (6 bases). The length of the CDR3 is 13 residues. The germline V and J ends were trimmed by 4 bases and 0 bases, with 7 bases remaining between them. The germline V gene encodes CDR1 SQVTM and CDR2 ANQGSEA. The CDR3 is CSVGTDSNQPQHF. The CDR3 DNA reads TGCAGCGTTGGGACAGATAGCAATCAGCCCCAGCATTTT.

The rearrangement links TRBV6-5 to TRBJ2-1; TRBD2 agrees at 8 bases. CDR1 is MNHEY, CDR2 SVGAGI, per germline. This CDR3 region has 15 residues. Trimming cost V 4 bases and J 4 bases; bases outside gene matches: 6. CDR3 coding DNA: TGTGCCAGCAGTTTAAGGACTAGCCGATACAATGAGCAGTTCTTC. Encoded protein: CASSLRTSRYNEQFF.